Below, 30 T cell receptor beta chains from the same sample are listed, as sequenced in a study of regulatory T cells in long-lasting Graves disease. Time point denoted: newly diagnosed GD, antithyroid drugs for less than 3 months. The authors made the TCR library using RNA they extracted from PBMCs. Through Arm-PCR of CDR3 regions and iRepertoire HTBI primers, TCR beta libraries were built. TCRdb re-derived calls from the multiplex PCR reads in MiXCR, one entry per CDR3 protein. The repertoire holds 200,000 to 250,000 distinct CDR3 sequences, approximately 19% seen once, with about 12% in the top ten. These same records also appear under a second study, on T cells in Graves' hyperthyroidism and ophthalmopathy.

The source was peripheral blood mononuclear cells (PBMCs), collected at new diagnosis, from a patient treated with antithyroid drugs. These receptors originate from a woman aged 30 to 39 with Graves disease.

This clonotype was seen many times. This chain connects TRBV28 to TRBJ2-5, with 11 bases fitting TRBD1. The germline V gene has CDR1 MDHEN and CDR2 SYDVKM. The CDR3 is made up of 17 amino acids. Trimming took 6 bases from V and 7 from J; bases not matched to a gene: 16. CDR3 sequence reads: CASRTRGGDRGRGTQYF. CDR3 in DNA: TGTGCCAGCAGGACAAGGGGGGGGGACAGGGGGAGGGGGACCCAGTACTTC.

This clonotype was seen at least ten times. The chain has TRBV10-1 and TRBJ1-1, with 8 bases aligning to TRBD1. Trimming at V came to 2 bases and at J to 4 bases, leaving 3 bases not matched to a gene. CDR1 WNHNN and CDR2 SYGVQD come from the germline V gene (reference sequence). The CDR3 length is 14 residues. In DNA form, the CDR3 reads TGCGCCAGCAGTGAGGGACAGGGTACCACTGAAGCTTTCTTT. Amino acid sequence: CASSEGQGTTEAFF.

This clonotype was observed at least ten times. Here the CDR3 reads CASSQVEGNQHF. The DNA for the CDR3 is TGTGCCAGCAGCCAAGTTGAGGGAAACCAGCATTTT. The chain uses TRBV3-1 and TRBJ1-5, with unresolved D. This CDR3 contains 12 residues. V lost 1 base and J 12 bases, leaving 10 bases between the germline ends. In germline, CDR1 is LGHDT, CDR2 YNNKEL (reference sequence).

This chain joins TRBV24-1 and TRBJ1-2; 12 bases line up with TRBD1. J gave up 7 bases and V 3 bases, and 8 bases lay outside the gene matches. Per germline, CDR1 KGHDR and CDR2 SFDVKD. CDR3 length: 16 amino acids. The CDR3 region has the DNA TGTGCCACCAGTGATCAAGGGACAGGGGGCGCTTCTGGCTACACCTTC. Translating gives CATSDQGTGGASGYTF.

The J gene is TRBJ1-1, the V gene TRBV7-2; the D is unclear. The CDR3 runs 13 residues. V lost 2 bases, J lost 3 bases, and 7 bases lay in between. Per germline, CDR1 SGHTA and CDR2 FQGNSA. In DNA form, the CDR3 reads TGTGCCAGCAGCTTACTTAAAGACACTGAAGCTTTCTTT. The encoded protein is CASSLLKDTEAFF.

This clonotype appeared many times. The gene calls are TRBV20-1 and TRBJ1-2; TRBD1 matches 9 bases. Unmatched junction bases numbered 4, after V lost 3 bases and J lost 2 bases. The CDR3 runs to 14 residues. Germline V CDR1 and CDR2: DFQATT, SNEGSKA (reference sequence). CDR3 DNA: TGCAGTGCTAGGTTGGACAGGGGAAACTATGGCTACACCTTC. It encodes CSARLDRGNYGYTF.

This clonotype appeared many times. V and J are TRBV28 and TRBJ1-1; 9 nucleotides agree with TRBD1. Germline V gives CDR1 MDHEN, CDR2 SYDVKM. The CDR3 has 13 residues. The J segment lost 8 bases and the V segment lost 6 bases, leaving 7 bases of the junction unmatched. This CDR3 is CASRSGTGQEAFF. The CDR3 coding sequence is TGTGCCAGCAGGTCCGGGACAGGGCAAGAAGCTTTCTTT.

In regard to this clonotype: This likely traces to a read error, being one base from a far larger clone. The chain recombines TRBV6-4 with TRBJ2-5, with 9 bases aligning to TRBD2. Germline CDR1 and CDR2: MRHNA and SNTAGT. This CDR3 is 16 amino acids long. This CDR3 is CASSYPSGRLQESQYF. CDR3 nucleotides: TGTGCCAGCAGTTACCCCAGCGGGAGGCTTCAAGAGAGCCAGTACTTC.

This clonotype was observed many times. The V gene is TRBV9, the J gene TRBJ2-5; D could derive from TRBD1 or TRBD2 (5 bases each). Germline V CDR1 and CDR2: SGDLS, YYNGEE. The CDR3 has 14 amino acids. With 3 bases removed from V and 5 bases from J, the gap between germline ends came to 14 bases. CDR3 DNA sequence: TGTGCCAGCAGCGGGACACCCCCGGGGGAGACCCAGTACTTC. Translated: CASSGTPPGETQYF.

The chain is built from TRBV11-2 and TRBJ2-7; D tentatively fits TRBD1 or TRBD2 (5 bases each). Germline CDR1 SGHAT, CDR2 FQNNGV. Trimming left V 5 bases short and J 3 bases short, with 17 bases between. The CDR3 length is 15 residues. CDR3 protein: CASSKRWDGNYEQYF. The CDR3 DNA reads as TGTGCCAGCAGCAAACGCTGGGACGGTAACTACGAGCAGTACTTC.

This clonotype was counted many times. This rearrangement joins TRBV3-1 to TRBJ1-6; D remains unclear. The CDR3 is 14 amino acids. The ends were cut back, 5 bases at V and 3 bases at J, with 8 bases in the middle. The germline V gene has CDR1 LGHDT and CDR2 YNNKEL (reference sequence). This CDR3 is CASSFRDYNSPLHF. CDR3 nucleotide sequence: TGTGCCAGCAGCTTCCGGGACTATAATTCACCCCTCCACTTT.

This clonotype was seen ten or more times. This sequence joins TRBV30 and TRBJ2-7; D may be TRBD2 (6 bases). This CDR3 is 11 amino acids long. Trimming stripped 4 bases from V and 5 bases from J, with 9 bases between. Germline CDR1 reads GTSNPN; CDR2 reads SVGIG (reference sequence). CDR3 sequence: CAWTGLHEQYF. CDR3 DNA: TGTGCCTGGACCGGACTACACGAGCAGTACTTC. Variable domain in full (rest from reference TRBV30 and TRBJ2-7): SQTIHQWPATLVQPVGSPLSLECTVEGTSNPNLYWYRQAAGRGLQLLFYSVGIGQISSEVPQNLSASRPQDRQFILSSKKLLLSDSGFYLCAWTGLHEQYFGPGTRLTVT.

The rearrangement links TRBV4-2 to TRBJ1-3; no firm D call. Trimming removed 0 bases at V and 4 bases at J, with 4 bases between. The CDR3 is 13 residues long. Germline V gives CDR1 LGHNA, CDR2 YNFKEQ. CDR3 in amino acids: CASSQDTGNTIYF. CDR3 sequence (DNA): TGTGCCAGCAGCCAAGATACCGGAAACACCATATATTTT.

This clonotype was seen only a few times. At one end, the junction sequence differs from germline, possibly due to a read error. This chain links TRBV20-1 with TRBJ2-7, with TRBD2 identical over 7 bases. From germline, CDR1 is DFQATT and CDR2 SNEGSKA (reference sequence). The CDR3 is made up of 16 amino acids. CDR3 amino acids: CSASRTEGLWGYDQYF. CDR3 nucleotide sequence: TGCAGTGCTAGTCGAACCGAGGGACTATGGGGCTACGATCAGTACTTC.

This clonotype occurred many times. The gene calls are TRBV11-2 and TRBJ1-5; possible D gene TRBD1, 5 bases. The CDR3 is 14 residues long. Trimming stripped 5 bases from V and 0 bases from J, with 8 bases between. Germline assignment: CDR1 SGHAT and CDR2 FQNNGV. In nucleotides, the CDR3 is TGTGCCAGCAGCCGACAGTATAGCAATCAGCCCCAGCATTTT. Amino acid sequence: CASSRQYSNQPQHF.

This clonotype appeared many times. V and J are TRBV30 and TRBJ2-3, with 10 nucleotides matching TRBD2. J gave up 2 bases and V 0 bases, and 8 bases lay outside the gene matches. Germline CDR1 and CDR2: GTSNPN and SVGIG (reference sequence). This CDR3 contains 17 residues. The CDR3 protein is CAWSVSRTSGSTDTQYF. In nucleotides, the CDR3 is TGTGCCTGGAGTGTTTCGCGGACTAGCGGATCCACAGATACGCAGTATTTT.

This clonotype has at least ten counts. Here the CDR3 reads CSARDAGLSYEQYF. In DNA form, the CDR3 reads TGCAGTGCTAGAGATGCCGGCCTGTCCTACGAGCAGTACTTC. This chain joins TRBV20-1 and TRBJ2-7; D not certain. The CDR3 runs 14 residues. The ends were cut back, 0 bases at V and 1 base at J, with 10 bases in the middle. CDR1 and CDR2 from the germline V gene are DFQATT and SNEGSKA (reference sequence).

A note on this clonotype: Being one base from a much bigger clone, this may be a read error. The gene calls are TRBV28 and TRBJ2-3; D is perhaps TRBD2 (5 bases). This CDR3 is built from 13 residues. CDR1 and CDR2 from the germline V gene are MDHEN and SYDVKM. V was shortened by 2 bases and J by 10 bases, with 13 bases between the two germline ends. The CDR3 DNA is TGTGCCAGCAGTTTAGGGATACGGGGTGCGCAGTATTTT. It translates to CASSLGIRGAQYF.

The sample holds many counts of this clonotype. The chain carries TRBV27 and TRBJ1-4, with 8 nucleotides matching TRBD1. The trim removed 7 bases at V and 8 bases at J, leaving 9 bases unmatched. The CDR3 covers 14 residues. The germline V gene has CDR1 MNHEY and CDR2 SMNVEV (reference sequence). DNA for the CDR3: TGTGCCAGCATCGGCGGACAGGGCGGAGAAAAACTGTTTTTT. Protein sequence: CASIGGQGGEKLFF.

This clonotype was counted a few times. Just one base apart from a much larger clone, this may be a read error. The J gene is TRBJ1-6, the V gene TRBV6-2 or TRBV6-3, with TRBD1 matching 7 bases. Germline CDR1 is MNHEY and CDR2 is SVGEGT. The trim removed 0 bases at V and 7 bases at J, leaving 6 bases unmatched. The CDR3 extends over 16 amino acids. The CDR3 sequence: CASSYSEQGVNSPLHF. The DNA for the CDR3 is TGTGCCAGCAGTTACTCGGAGCAGGGGGTGAATTCACCCCTCCACTTT.

In its sample, this clonotype was seen many times. The chain joins TRBV7-2 to TRBJ1-5; 7 nucleotides agree with TRBD1. The trim removed 1 base at V and 3 bases at J, leaving 3 bases unmatched. The CDR3 runs to 15 residues. Germline V gives CDR1 SGHTA, CDR2 FQGNSA. CDR3 loop: CASSLGQGVNQPQHF. CDR3 bases: TGTGCCAGCAGCTTAGGACAGGGCGTCAATCAGCCCCAGCATTTT.

Details on this clonotype: A single base is all that separates this from a far larger clone, so a read error is likely. This likely comes from a read error, as the CDR3 has no conserved phenylalanine or tryptophan at its end. The chain carries TRBV2 and TRBJ1-1, with TRBD1 as a possible D gene (6 bases). This CDR3 region has 13 residues. The germline CDR1 and CDR2 sequences are SNHLY and FYNNEI. Trimming removed 6 bases at V and 2 bases at J, with 10 bases between. DNA for the CDR3: TGTGCCAGCAGCTTGGACAGAAACACTGAAGCTTTCTCT. Protein: CASSLDRNTEAFS.

This clonotype was counted many times. V is TRBV18 and J is TRBJ2-2; 8 positions match TRBD1. This CDR3 spans 16 amino acids. Germline V gene sequence: CDR1 KGHSH, CDR2 LQKENI. V shed 4 bases, J shed 4 bases, and the junction held 8 bases outside the gene matches. DNA for the CDR3: TGTGCCAGCTCACGAGAGACAGGGGCGTCCACCGGGGAGCTGTTTTTT. It yields the protein CASSRETGASTGELFF.

This clonotype was seen at least ten times. CDR3: CASTPLDRQVESGYTF. The CDR3, as DNA: TGTGCCAGCACCCCCCTGGACCGACAGGTTGAAAGTGGCTACACCTTC. The chain joins TRBV5-6 to TRBJ1-2, with D perhaps TRBD1 (6 bases). Germline V gene lookup returns CDR1 SGHDT and CDR2 YYEEEE. Trimming shortened V by 6 bases and J by 7 bases, and 25 bases separated the two germline ends. The CDR3 is 16 amino acids.

This clonotype showed up just once. This may be a read error: a much more frequent sequence differs by one nucleotide. Here the CDR3 omits its conserved ending phenylalanine or tryptophan, so a read error is the likely source. V usage is TRBV20-1 and J usage is TRBJ1-2, with unresolved D. The CDR3 extends over 11 amino acids. V was cut by 6 bases and J by 4 bases, with 9 bases left in between. Germline V gene data show CDR1 as DFQATT and CDR2 as SNEGSKA (reference sequence). The CDR3 loop reads CSAYSLYGYTY. The CDR3 DNA reads as TGCAGTGCATACAGCCTCTATGGCTACACCTAC.

This clonotype was counted ten times or more. The chain combines TRBV19 with TRBJ1-5; D is unclear. Trimming removed 10 bases at V and 1 base at J, with 14 bases between. The V gene's germline CDR1 is LNHDA and CDR2 SQIVND (reference sequence). The CDR3 runs 14 residues. The chain's CDR3 is CAISGLSSNQPQHF. CDR3 DNA sequence: TGTGCCATCTCAGGCCTTTCGAGCAATCAGCCCCAGCATTTT.

In this sample, this clonotype turned up many times. The chain joins TRBV5-1 to TRBJ1-4; D may be TRBD1 (5 bases). CDR3 size: 15 residues. V was trimmed by 0 bases and J by 7 bases, leaving 13 bases between them. Germline CDR1 reads SGHRS; CDR2 reads YFSETQ. The CDR3 is CASSLVGQGGEKLFF. CDR3 coding DNA: TGCGCCAGCAGCTTGGTCGGCCAGGGAGGTGAAAAACTGTTTTTT.

The chain employs TRBV5-1 and TRBJ2-3; D gene uncertain. From germline, CDR1 is SGHRS and CDR2 YFSETQ. V was pared by 5 bases and J by 5 bases, with 6 bases between. There are 11 residues in the CDR3. Here the CDR3 DNA reads TGCGCCAGCAGTAGAAAAGATACGCAGTATTTT. Amino acids: CASSRKDTQYF. The full variable domain, its missing parts supplied by reference TRBV5-1 and TRBJ2-3, is KAGVTQTPRYLIKTRGQQVTLSCSPISGHRSVSWYQQTPGQGLQFLFEYFSETQRNKGNFPGRFSGRQFSNSRSEMNVSTLELGDSALYLCASSRKDTQYFGPGTRLTVL.

The chain uses TRBV20-1 and TRBJ2-5; 7 bases line up with TRBD1. This CDR3 region has 13 residues. Germline V gene lookup returns CDR1 DFQATT and CDR2 SNEGSKA (reference sequence). J gave up 5 bases and V 5 bases, and 8 bases lay outside the gene matches. The CDR3 sequence is CSAPTGPGETQYF. CDR3 DNA: TGCAGTGCTCCGACAGGGCCGGGGGAGACCCAGTACTTC.

This clonotype was seen many times. The chain recombines TRBV7-3 with TRBJ2-1; 10 nucleotides align to TRBD2. The junction had 1 base not matched to a gene; V was cut back by 0 bases and J by 2 bases. Germline CDR1 reads SGHTA; CDR2 reads FQGTGA. This CDR3 is built from 16 residues. The CDR3 here is CASSLTLAGPYNEQFF. The DNA of the CDR3 is TGTGCCAGCAGCTTAACACTAGCGGGGCCCTACAATGAGCAGTTCTTC. Full variable domain (rest looked up from reference TRBV7-3 and TRBJ2-1): GAGVSQTPSNKVTEKGKYVELRCDPISGHTALYWYRQSLGQGPEFLIYFQGTGAADDSGLPNDRFFAVRPEGSVSTLKIQRTERGDSAVYLCASSLTLAGPYNEQFFGPGTRLTVL.